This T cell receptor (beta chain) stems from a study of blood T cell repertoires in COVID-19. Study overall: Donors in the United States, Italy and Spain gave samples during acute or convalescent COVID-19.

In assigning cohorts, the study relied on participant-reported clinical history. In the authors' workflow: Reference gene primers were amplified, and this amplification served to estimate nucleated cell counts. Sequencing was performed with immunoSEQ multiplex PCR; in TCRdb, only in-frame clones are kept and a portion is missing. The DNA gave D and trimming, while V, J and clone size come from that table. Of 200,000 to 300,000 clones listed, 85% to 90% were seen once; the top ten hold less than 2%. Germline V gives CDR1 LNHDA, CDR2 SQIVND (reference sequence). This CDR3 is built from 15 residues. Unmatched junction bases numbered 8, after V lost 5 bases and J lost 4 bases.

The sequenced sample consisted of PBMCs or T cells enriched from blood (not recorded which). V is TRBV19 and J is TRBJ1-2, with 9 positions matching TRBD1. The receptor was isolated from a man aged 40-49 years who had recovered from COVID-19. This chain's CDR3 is CASSPSTGGVYGYTF. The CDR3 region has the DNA TGTGCCAGTAGTCCTTCGACAGGGGGGGTCTATGGCTACACCTTC.